Shown below are 16 T cell receptor beta chains from a single sample sequenced in a study of CD8+CD57+ T cells in acquired aplastic anemia. Profiles of TCR beta VDJ and CDR3 were generated from a genomic DNA template. TCRdb re-called the reads with MiXCR, one entry per CDR3 protein. This table holds roughly 200,000 distinct CDR3 sequences, around 63% found once. Sequenced: sorted CD4+, CD8+, or CD8+CD57+ T cells (not recorded which) from PBMCs. These receptors were taken from a human donor in good health.

The chain uses TRBV20-1 and TRBJ2-1, with 8 nucleotides matching TRBD1. From germline, CDR1 is DFQATT and CDR2 SNEGSKA (reference sequence). The CDR3 totals 13 residues. J gave up 7 bases and V 6 bases, and 8 bases lay outside the gene matches. The CDR3 loop reads CSATGTGKNEQFF. DNA of the CDR3: TGCAGTGCCACCGGGACAGGTAAAAATGAGCAGTTCTTC.

The chain has TRBV10-2 and TRBJ2-3; 13 positions agree with TRBD2. J gave up 2 bases and V 6 bases, and 2 bases lay outside the gene matches. Germline V CDR1 and CDR2: WSHSY, SAAADI. The CDR3 extends over 15 amino acids. The CDR3: CASRTSGGTTDTQYF. The CDR3 DNA sequence: TGCGCCAGCAGGACTAGCGGGGGGACCACAGATACGCAGTATTTT.

The V and J genes are TRBV6-1 and TRBJ2-2; the match to TRBD1 covers 10 bases. J lost 7 bases, V lost 4 bases, and 12 bases had no gene match. The CDR3 spans 17 residues. Looked up from germline, CDR1 is MNHNS and CDR2 is SASEGT. This chain's CDR3 is CASSAVPGQGWSGELFF. CDR3 sequence (DNA): TGTGCCAGCAGTGCAGTCCCGGGACAGGGGTGGAGCGGGGAGCTGTTTTTT.

Notes on this clonotype: Because it lacks the conserved phenylalanine or tryptophan at the end, this CDR3 is likely a read error. J is TRBJ2-3 and V is TRBV28; the match to TRBD2 covers 7 bases. CDR3 length: 14 residues. J gave up 2 bases and V 6 bases, and 5 bases lay outside the gene matches. Germline V gene sequence: CDR1 MDHEN, CDR2 SYDVKM. The CDR3 DNA follows: TGTGCCAGCAGGGGAGCGGGACCCACAGATACGCAGTATCTT. The encoded protein is CASRGAGPTDTQYL.

In this sample, this clonotype turned up many times. The V and J genes are TRBV14 and TRBJ2-1; the match to TRBD1 covers 7 bases. This CDR3 spans 15 amino acids. J gave up 1 base and V 4 bases, and 4 bases lay outside the gene matches. The germline V gene encodes CDR1 SGHDN and CDR2 FVKESK. CDR3 in DNA: TGTGCCAGCAGCCGGACAGGTCTTTCCTACAATGAGCAGTTCTTC. Translating it yields CASSRTGLSYNEQFF.

This clonotype was recorded at least ten times. This chain uses TRBV14 with TRBJ2-1, with 8 bases aligning to TRBD1. Trimming took 4 bases from V and 5 from J; bases not matched to a gene: 10. From germline, CDR1 is SGHDN and CDR2 FVKESK. The CDR3 contains 16 residues. The CDR3 nucleotides read TGTGCCAGCAGCCCTAGTCAGGGGGCTGAGAACAATGAGCAGTTCTTC. Protein product: CASSPSQGAENNEQFF.

This clonotype was seen more than once but under ten times. Here the CDR3 reads CATRHPRENTEAFF. DNA of the CDR3: TGTGCCACCCGGCATCCACGGGAGAACACTGAAGCTTTCTTT. The chain employs TRBV28 and TRBJ1-1; D uncertain. This CDR3 is built from 14 residues. Per the germline V gene, CDR1 is MDHEN and CDR2 is SYDVKM. The V end lost 10 bases, the J end lost 1 base, and 16 bases lay between the germline ends. The whole variable domain, remainder taken from reference TRBV28 and TRBJ1-1, is DVKVTQSSRYLVKRTGEKVFLECVQDMDHENMFWYRQDPGLGLRLIYFSYDVKMKEKGDIPEGYSVSREKKERFSLILESASTNQTSMYLCATRHPRENTEAFFGQGTRLTVV.

The rearrangement uses TRBV14 and TRBJ2-7; D is perhaps TRBD1 or TRBD2 (5 bases each). The CDR3 covers 15 residues. CDR1 SGHDN and CDR2 FVKESK come from the germline V gene. V lost 2 bases and J 0 bases, leaving 11 bases between the germline ends. CDR3 nucleotide sequence: TGTGCCAGCAGCCAAAGAGGGGCCTTCTCCTACGAGCAGTACTTC. It yields the protein CASSQRGAFSYEQYF.

The chain couples TRBV27 to TRBJ2-1; D is possibly TRBD2 (8 bases). V lost 5 bases and J 5 bases, leaving 19 bases between the germline ends. Germline loops: CDR1 MNHEY, CDR2 SMNVEV (reference sequence). CDR3 length equals 16 residues. In DNA form, the CDR3 reads TGTGCCAGCAGTCCCTTAGGGGGCGGGAGGAACAATGAGCAGTTCTTC. Encoded protein: CASSPLGGGRNNEQFF.

The gene calls are TRBV19 and TRBJ1-5; D might be TRBD1 (5 bases). CDR1 is LNHDA, CDR2 SQIVND, per germline (reference sequence). V lost 3 bases and J 1 base, leaving 10 bases between the germline ends. This CDR3 is 15 amino acids long. The CDR3 sequence is CASSMEGRSNQPQHF. The CDR3 DNA reads as TGTGCCAGTAGTATGGAGGGGAGGAGCAATCAGCCCCAGCATTTT.

This clonotype was counted many times. The chain combines TRBV9 with TRBJ2-7, with 8 bases aligning to TRBD2. The germline V gene encodes CDR1 SGDLS and CDR2 YYNGEE. V lost 3 bases to trimming and J lost 0 bases; unmatched junction nucleotides: 2. The CDR3 loop spans 14 amino acids. The CDR3 nucleotides are TGTGCCAGCAGCGACGGGAGGGGCTCCTACGAGCAGTACTTC. Translated, it gives CASSDGRGSYEQYF.

V and J are TRBV19 and TRBJ1-2; TRBD1 is a possible D gene (5 bases). The CDR3 has 13 amino acids. V was cut by 8 bases and J by 4 bases, with 14 bases left in between. Germline loops: CDR1 LNHDA, CDR2 SQIVND (reference sequence). In DNA, the CDR3 is TGTGCCAGTCAACGGGAGAGGGGCTATGGCTACACCTTC. It yields the protein CASQRERGYGYTF.

As regards this clonotype: Being one base from a much bigger clone, this may be a read error. CDR3: CASSQDQFRDAHETQYF. The CDR3 DNA reads TGTGCCAGCAGCCAGGACCAGTTTCGGGACGCACATGAGACCCAGTACTTC. The V call is TRBV5-5, the J call TRBJ2-5; tentatively, D is TRBD1 or TRBD2 (5 bases each). V dropped 4 bases and J dropped 5 bases, with 24 bases sitting between them. CDR1 and CDR2 from the germline V gene are SGHKS and YYEKEE (reference sequence). The CDR3 spans 17 residues.

This clonotype was counted a few times. The genes are TRBV25-1 and TRBJ2-2; D is unclear. The CDR3 spans 16 residues. V was cut by 1 base and J by 1 base, with 10 bases left in between. Germline CDR1 is MGHDK and CDR2 is SYGVNS. This CDR3 reads CASSEFEDLNTGELFF. CDR3 nucleotides: TGTGCCAGCAGTGAATTTGAGGATTTGAACACCGGGGAGCTGTTTTTT.

This clonotype has just one count. This sequence joins TRBV7-9 and TRBJ2-1; 14 bases are shared with TRBD2. The CDR3 is 23 amino acids. Germline-derived CDR1 and CDR2 are SEHNR and FQNEAQ (reference sequence). With V trimmed by 1 base and J by 5 bases, 22 bases remained unmatched. The CDR3 region is CASSLGTRATGLAGVPGNNEQFF. The DNA of the CDR3 is TGTGCCAGCAGCTTAGGCACAAGGGCGACGGGACTAGCGGGGGTCCCCGGCAACAATGAGCAGTTCTTC.

This clonotype came up a few times. The chain links TRBV2 to TRBJ1-3; D might be TRBD1 (6 bases). Germline values: CDR1 SNHLY, CDR2 FYNNEI. Trimming removed 2 bases from V and 2 bases from J, with 13 bases in between. The CDR3 runs 16 residues. DNA for the CDR3: TGTGCCAGCAGTGAAAGTTTGTCAGGGGCTGGAAACACCATATATTTT. Protein product: CASSESLSGAGNTIYF.